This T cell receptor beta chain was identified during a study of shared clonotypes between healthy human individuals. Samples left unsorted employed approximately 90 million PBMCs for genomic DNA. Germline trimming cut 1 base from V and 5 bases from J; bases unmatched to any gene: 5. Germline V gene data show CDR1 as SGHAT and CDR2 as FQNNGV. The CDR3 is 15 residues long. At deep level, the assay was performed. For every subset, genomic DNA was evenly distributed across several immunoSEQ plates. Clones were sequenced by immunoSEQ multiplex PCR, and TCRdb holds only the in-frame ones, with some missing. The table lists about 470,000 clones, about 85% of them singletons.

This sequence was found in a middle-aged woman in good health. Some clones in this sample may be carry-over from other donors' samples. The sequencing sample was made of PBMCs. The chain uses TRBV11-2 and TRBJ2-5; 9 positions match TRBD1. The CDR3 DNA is TGTGCCAGCAGCTTAGGGACAGGGGCGGGGGAGACCCAGTACTTC. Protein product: CASSLGTGAGETQYF.